The 5 T cell receptor beta chains reported below all come from one sample, sequenced in a study of blood T cell repertoires in COVID-19. Generated by immunoSEQ multiplex PCR, the TCRdb table keeps only in-frame clones and is missing some. The table lists around 84,000 clones, about four fifths of them singletons. Input material: peripheral blood. Source of these receptors: a middle-aged woman with active or convalescent COVID-19.

V and J are TRBV19 and TRBJ1-2; D perhaps matches TRBD1 (6 bases). Trimming took off 8 bases at V and 4 bases at J, with 11 bases between the two ends. This CDR3 contains 12 residues. CDR1 is LNHDA, CDR2 SQIVND, per germline (reference sequence). CDR3 sequence: CASHTGLYGYTF. The CDR3 DNA sequence: TGTGCCAGTCACACAGGGCTCTATGGCTACACCTTC.

The chain recombines TRBV28 with TRBJ1-1; 7 bases agree with TRBD1. The germline V gene encodes CDR1 MDHEN and CDR2 SYDVKM. V shed 6 bases, J shed 4 bases, and the junction held 5 bases outside the gene matches. CDR3 length: 13 amino acids. As DNA, the CDR3 is TGTGCCAGCAGCCCGACAGGGTTCACTGAAGCTTTCTTT. Its protein product is CASSPTGFTEAFF.

This clone has just one count. This sequence joins TRBV4-1 and TRBJ1-6; TRBD1 agrees at 10 bases. Unmatched junction bases numbered 7, after V lost 8 bases and J lost 0 bases. The CDR3 totals 17 residues. CDR1 and CDR2 from the germline V gene are MGHRA and YSYEKL. CDR3 in amino acids: CASGGQGLSSYNSPLHF. Written as DNA, the CDR3 is TGCGCCAGCGGGGGACAGGGGCTCAGCTCCTATAATTCACCCCTCCACTTT.

DNA of the CDR3: TGCAGTGCTAGTCCCAGGGGGAACACCGGGGAGCTGTTTTTT. Protein sequence: CSASPRGNTGELFF. V gene TRBV20-1 combines with J gene TRBJ2-2, with D possibly matching TRBD1 (6 bases). The germline V and J ends were trimmed by 3 bases and 1 base, with 9 bases remaining between them. The length of the CDR3 is 14 residues. The germline V gene has CDR1 DFQATT and CDR2 SNEGSKA (reference sequence).

This clone has only a few counts. The chain combines TRBV6-5 with TRBJ1-2, with D possibly matching TRBD1 (6 bases). V dropped 2 bases and J dropped 4 bases, with 8 bases sitting between them. There are 13 residues in the CDR3. The V gene's germline CDR1 is MNHEY and CDR2 SVGAGI. Here the CDR3 reads CASSYAGVYGYTF. The CDR3 DNA follows: TGTGCCAGCAGTTACGCAGGGGTCTATGGCTACACCTTC.